This T cell receptor beta chain is drawn from a study of blood T cell repertoires in COVID-19. Trimming took 8 bases from V and 4 from J; bases not matched to a gene: 6. This CDR3 spans 14 amino acids. Germline values: CDR1 ENHRY, CDR2 SYGVKD. Sequencing was performed with immunoSEQ multiplex PCR; in TCRdb, only in-frame clones are kept and a portion is missing. The sample consists of under 200,000 clones, about 83% of them appearing once. The sample consisted of peripheral blood. The receptor was isolated from a human donor in a cohort sampled during active COVID-19. The chain links TRBV10-3 to TRBJ1-5; 9 bases line up with TRBD1. This CDR3 reads CAIRGGQGNQPQHF. For the CDR3, the DNA is TGTGCCATCCGAGGGGGACAGGGAAATCAGCCCCAGCATTTT.